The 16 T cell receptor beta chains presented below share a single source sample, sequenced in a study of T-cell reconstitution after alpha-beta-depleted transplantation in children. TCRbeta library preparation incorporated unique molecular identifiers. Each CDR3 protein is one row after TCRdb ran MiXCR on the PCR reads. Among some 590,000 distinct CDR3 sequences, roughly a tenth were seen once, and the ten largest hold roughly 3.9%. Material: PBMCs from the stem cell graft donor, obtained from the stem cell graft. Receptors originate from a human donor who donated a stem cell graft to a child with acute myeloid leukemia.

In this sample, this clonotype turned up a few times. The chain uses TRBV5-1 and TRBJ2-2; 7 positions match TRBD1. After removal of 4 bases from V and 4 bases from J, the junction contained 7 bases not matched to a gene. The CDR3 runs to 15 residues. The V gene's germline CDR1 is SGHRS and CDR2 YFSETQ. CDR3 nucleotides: TGCGCCAGCAGCCCGACAGGGAACCCCACCGGGGAGCTGTTTTTT. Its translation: CASSPTGNPTGELFF.

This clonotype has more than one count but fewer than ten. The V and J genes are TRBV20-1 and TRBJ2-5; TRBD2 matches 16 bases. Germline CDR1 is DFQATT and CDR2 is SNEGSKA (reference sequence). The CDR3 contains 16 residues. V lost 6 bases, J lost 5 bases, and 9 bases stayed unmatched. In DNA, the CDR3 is TGCAGTGCCCCGGGACTAGCGGGAGGGATCGCGGAGACCCAGTACTTC. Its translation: CSAPGLAGGIAETQYF.

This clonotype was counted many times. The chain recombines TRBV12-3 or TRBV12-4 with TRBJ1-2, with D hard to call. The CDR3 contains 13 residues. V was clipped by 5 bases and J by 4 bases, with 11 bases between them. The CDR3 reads CASSQTLVYGYTF. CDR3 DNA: TGTGCCAGCAGTCAGACCCTGGTCTATGGCTACACCTTC.

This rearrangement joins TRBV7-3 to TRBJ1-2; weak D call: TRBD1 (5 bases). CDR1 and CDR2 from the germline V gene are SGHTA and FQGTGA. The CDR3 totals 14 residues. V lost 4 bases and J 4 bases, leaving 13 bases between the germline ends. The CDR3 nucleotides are TGTGCCAGCAGCTCCTCCCCGGGGGGCTATGGCTACACCTTC. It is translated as CASSSSPGGYGYTF.

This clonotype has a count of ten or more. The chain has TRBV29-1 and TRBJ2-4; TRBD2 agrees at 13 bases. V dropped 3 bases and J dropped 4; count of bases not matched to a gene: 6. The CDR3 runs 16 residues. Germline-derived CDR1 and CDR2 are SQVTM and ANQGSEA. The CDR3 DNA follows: TGCAGCGTTGACAGGGGACTAGCGGGAACTAAAAACATTCAGTACTTC. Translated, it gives CSVDRGLAGTKNIQYF.

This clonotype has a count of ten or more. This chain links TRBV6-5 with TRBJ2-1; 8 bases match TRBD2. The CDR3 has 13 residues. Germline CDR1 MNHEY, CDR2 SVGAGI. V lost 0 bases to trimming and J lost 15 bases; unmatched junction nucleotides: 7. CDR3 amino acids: CASSYSSRTSLFF. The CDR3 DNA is TGTGCCAGCAGTTACTCGTCACGGACTAGCCTGTTCTTC.

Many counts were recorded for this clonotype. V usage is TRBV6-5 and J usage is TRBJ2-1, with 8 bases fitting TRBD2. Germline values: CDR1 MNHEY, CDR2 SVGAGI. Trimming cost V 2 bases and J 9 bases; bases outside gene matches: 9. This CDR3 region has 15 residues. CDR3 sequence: CASSYAAGTSIEQFF. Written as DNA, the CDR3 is TGTGCCAGCAGTTACGCAGCCGGGACTAGTATTGAGCAGTTCTTC.

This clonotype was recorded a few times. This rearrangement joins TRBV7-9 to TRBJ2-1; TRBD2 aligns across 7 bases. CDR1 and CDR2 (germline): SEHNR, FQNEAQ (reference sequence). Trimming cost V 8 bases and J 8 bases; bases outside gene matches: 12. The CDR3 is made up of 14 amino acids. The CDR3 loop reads CASGRGIASHEQFF. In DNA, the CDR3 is TGTGCCAGCGGGAGGGGAATAGCGAGTCATGAGCAGTTCTTC.

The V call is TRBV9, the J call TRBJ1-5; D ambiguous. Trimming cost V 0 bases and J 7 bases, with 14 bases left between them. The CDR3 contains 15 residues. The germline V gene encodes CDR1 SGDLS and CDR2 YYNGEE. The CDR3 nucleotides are TGTGCCAGCAGCGTAGAAGGGAGGCCGAACCAGCCCCAGCATTTT. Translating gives CASSVEGRPNQPQHF.

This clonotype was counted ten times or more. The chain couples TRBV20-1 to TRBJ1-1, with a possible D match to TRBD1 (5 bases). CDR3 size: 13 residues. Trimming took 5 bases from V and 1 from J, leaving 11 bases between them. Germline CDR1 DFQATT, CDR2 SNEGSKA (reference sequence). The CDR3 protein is CSADPTENTEAFF. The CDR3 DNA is TGCAGTGCTGACCCGACAGAGAACACTGAAGCTTTCTTT.

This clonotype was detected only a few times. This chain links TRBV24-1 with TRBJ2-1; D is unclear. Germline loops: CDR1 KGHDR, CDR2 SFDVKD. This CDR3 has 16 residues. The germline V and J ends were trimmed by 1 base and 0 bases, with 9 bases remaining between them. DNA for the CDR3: TGTGCCACCAGTGATTTTCTGCCAGACTCCTACAATGAGCAGTTCTTC. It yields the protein CATSDFLPDSYNEQFF.

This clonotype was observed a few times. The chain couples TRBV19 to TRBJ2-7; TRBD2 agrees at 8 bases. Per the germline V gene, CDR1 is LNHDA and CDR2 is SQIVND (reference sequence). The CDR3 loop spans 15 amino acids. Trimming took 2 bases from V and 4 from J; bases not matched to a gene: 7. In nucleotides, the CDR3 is TGTGCCAGTAGTATACAAGCGGGAGAGGCTTACGAGCAGTACTTC. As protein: CASSIQAGEAYEQYF.

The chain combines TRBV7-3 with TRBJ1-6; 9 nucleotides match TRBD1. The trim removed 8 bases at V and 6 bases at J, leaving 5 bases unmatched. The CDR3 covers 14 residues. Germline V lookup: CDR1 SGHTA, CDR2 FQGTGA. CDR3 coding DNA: TGTGCCAGCTCTGAGGACAGGGGTAATTCACCCCTCCACTTT. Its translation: CASSEDRGNSPLHF. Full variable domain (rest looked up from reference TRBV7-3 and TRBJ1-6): GAGVSQTPSNKVTEKGKYVELRCDPISGHTALYWYRQSLGQGPEFLIYFQGTGAADDSGLPNDRFFAVRPEGSVSTLKIQRTERGDSAVYLCASSEDRGNSPLHFGNGTRLTVT.

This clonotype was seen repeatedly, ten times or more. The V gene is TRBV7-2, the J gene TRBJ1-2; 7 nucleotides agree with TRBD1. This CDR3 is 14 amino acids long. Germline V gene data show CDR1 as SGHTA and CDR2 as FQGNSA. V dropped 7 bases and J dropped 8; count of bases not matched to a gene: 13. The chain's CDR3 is CASTFGQAGVGYTF. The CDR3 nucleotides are TGTGCCAGCACCTTTGGACAGGCCGGGGTGGGCTACACCTTC.

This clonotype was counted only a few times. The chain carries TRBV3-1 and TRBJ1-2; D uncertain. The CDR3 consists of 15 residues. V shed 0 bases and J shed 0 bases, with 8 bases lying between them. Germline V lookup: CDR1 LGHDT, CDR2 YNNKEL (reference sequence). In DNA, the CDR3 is TGTGCCAGCAGCCAAGAGGGAGCAGCTAACTATGGCTACACCTTC. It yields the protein CASSQEGAANYGYTF. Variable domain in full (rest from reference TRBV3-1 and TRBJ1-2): DTAVSQTPKYLVTQMGNDKSIKCEQNLGHDTMYWYKQDSKKFLKIMFSYNNKELIINETVPNRFSPKSPDKAHLNLHINSLELGDSAVYFCASSQEGAANYGYTFGSGTRLTVV.

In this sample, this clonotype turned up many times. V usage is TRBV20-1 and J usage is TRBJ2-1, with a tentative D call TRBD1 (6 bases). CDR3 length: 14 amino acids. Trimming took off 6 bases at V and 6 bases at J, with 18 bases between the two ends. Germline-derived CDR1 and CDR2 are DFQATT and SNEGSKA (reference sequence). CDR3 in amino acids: CSAVGDTLFNEQFF. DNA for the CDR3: TGCAGTGCCGTGGGGGACACCCTCTTCAATGAGCAGTTCTTC.